This T cell receptor (beta chain) is drawn from a study of identical twins. The study's findings and limits: Models predicted too little out-of-frame TCR alpha sharing in monozygotic twins. Where out-of-frame alpha sequences were twin-shared, they showed excess low generation probability.

With regard to this clonotype: The target antigen is unknown.

Each CDR3 protein is one row after TCRdb ran MiXCR on the 5' RACE reads. Among 1,800,000 or so distinct CDR3 sequences listed, about 32% were seen once. CDR3 length equals 17 residues. CDR1 and CDR2 (germline): MGHRA, YSYEKL. V lost 4 bases and J lost 7; bases outside the gene matches: 7. The source material was cord blood. This rearrangement joins TRBV4-1 to TRBJ2-1; 16 bases are shared with TRBD2. This receptor was taken from a newborn girl in good health. In DNA, the CDR3 is TGCGCCAGCAGCCGCCCGGGACTAGCGGGGGGGCCGAATGAGCAGTTCTTC. Its translation: CASSRPGLAGGPNEQFF.